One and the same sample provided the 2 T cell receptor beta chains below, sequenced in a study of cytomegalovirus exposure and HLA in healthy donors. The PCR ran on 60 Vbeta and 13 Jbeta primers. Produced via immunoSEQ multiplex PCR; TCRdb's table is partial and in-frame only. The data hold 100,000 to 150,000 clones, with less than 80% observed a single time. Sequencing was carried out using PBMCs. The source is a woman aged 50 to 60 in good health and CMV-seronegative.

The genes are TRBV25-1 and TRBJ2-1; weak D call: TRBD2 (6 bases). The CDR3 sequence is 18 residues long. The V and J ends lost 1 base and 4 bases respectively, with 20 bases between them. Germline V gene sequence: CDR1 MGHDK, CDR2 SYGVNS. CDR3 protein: CASSEFFFEGGEYNEQFF. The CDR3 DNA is TGTGCCAGCAGTGAATTCTTCTTTGAGGGAGGCGAGTACAATGAGCAGTTCTTC.

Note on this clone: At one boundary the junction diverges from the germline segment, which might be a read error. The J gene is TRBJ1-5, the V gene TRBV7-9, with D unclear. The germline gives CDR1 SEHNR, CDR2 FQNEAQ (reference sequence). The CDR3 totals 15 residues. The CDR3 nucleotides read TGTTCCAGCAGCGCCCCCGGGAGTAGCAATCAGCCCCAGCATTTT. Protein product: CSSSAPGSSNQPQHF. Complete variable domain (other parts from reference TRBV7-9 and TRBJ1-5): DTGVSQNPRHKITKRGQNVTFRCDPISEHNRLYWYRQTLGQGPEFLTYFQNEAQLEKSRLLSDRFSAERPKGSFSTLEIQRTEQGDSAMYLCSSSAPGSSNQPQHFGDGTRLSIL.